This T cell receptor (beta chain) was sequenced during a study of control samples from healthy donors and cancer patients. The CDR3 runs to 16 residues. V lost 2 bases to trimming and J lost 1 base; unmatched junction nucleotides: 5. The germline V gene encodes CDR1 MNHNY and CDR2 SVGAGI (reference sequence). The data were produced by immunoSEQ multiplex PCR, yet TCRdb's version contains in-frame clones alone and is incomplete. The data contain 95,000 to 150,000 clones, about nine tenths of them singletons. The clonotype originates from a man in his forties in good health. The V gene is TRBV6-6, the J gene TRBJ2-5; 9 bases match TRBD2. The sequenced sample was blood. The CDR3 protein is CASSYPAGGRQETQYF. The CDR3 DNA sequence: TGTGCCAGCAGTTACCCTGCGGGGGGGCGCCAAGAGACCCAGTACTTC.